The 26 T cell receptor beta chains below were found in one sample sequenced in a study of monozygotic twins with inflammatory bowel disease. After re-calling the 5' RACE reads, TCRdb lists one entry per CDR3 protein, DNA absent. The table lists a few hundred thousand distinct CDR3 sequences. Sequenced sample: blood. The receptors come from a human donor with ulcerative colitis or Crohn's disease, or a healthy co-twin of an affected twin (not recorded which).

This chain connects TRBV15 to TRBJ1-1; checking the TCRdb D call of TRBD1 is not possible without DNA. This CDR3 contains 16 residues. From germline, CDR1 is LNHNV and CDR2 YYDKDF (reference sequence). The CDR3 is CATSRDRGGGNTEAFF.

The V gene is TRBV20-1, the J gene TRBJ2-1; TCRdb returns TRBD1, unconfirmable since there is no DNA. The germline V gene encodes CDR1 DFQATT and CDR2 SNEGSKA (reference sequence). The length of the CDR3 is 13 residues. Here the CDR3 reads CSAGGASYNEQFF.

This sequence joins TRBV10-3 and TRBJ2-7. Germline CDR1 and CDR2: ENHRY and SYGVKD. The CDR3 extends over 13 amino acids. The CDR3 loop reads CAIRNGLSYEQYF.

The rearrangement links TRBV5-1 to TRBJ2-3; TCRdb lists TRBD1, though no DNA is available to test this call. CDR1 and CDR2 (germline): SGHRS, YFSETQ. This CDR3 region has 17 residues. The CDR3 here is CASSPSTGNWRTDTQYF.

The genes are TRBV6-1 and TRBJ2-7; no DNA is available, so the TRBD1 call from TCRdb remains unchecked. The CDR3 covers 18 residues. Germline V gene lookup returns CDR1 MNHNS and CDR2 SASEGT. The CDR3 protein is CASSQNRQGTGAYYEQYF.

The V call is TRBV5-1, the J call TRBJ1-1. The length of the CDR3 is 13 residues. From germline, CDR1 is SGHRS and CDR2 YFSETQ. The CDR3 here is CASSLWTNTEAFF.

The genes are TRBV12-3 or TRBV12-4 and TRBJ1-1; there is no DNA to check the TCRdb D call of TRBD1. The CDR3 contains 14 residues. The CDR3: CASRGTGVYTEAFF.

This chain connects TRBV6-5 to TRBJ2-3. The CDR3 extends over 11 amino acids. Germline CDR1 reads MNHEY; CDR2 reads SVGAGI. CDR3 protein: CASSYARSQYF.

This CDR3 is CASKRGEPTDTQYF. The chain couples TRBV5-1 to TRBJ2-3; TCRdb indicates TRBD2, and absent DNA this call remains unverified. The CDR3 sequence is 14 residues long. Germline CDR1 is SGHRS and CDR2 is YFSETQ.

This rearrangement joins TRBV6-5 to TRBJ2-2; TCRdb names TRBD1, which stays unverified in the absence of DNA. The CDR3 loop spans 15 amino acids. Germline CDR1 MNHEY, CDR2 SVGAGI. CDR3: CASSLPGAGTGELFF.

This rearrangement joins TRBV6-5 to TRBJ2-1; TCRdb's D gene call, TRBD1, goes unchecked for lack of DNA. Per germline, CDR1 MNHEY and CDR2 SVGAGI. This CDR3 is built from 13 residues. The CDR3 loop reads CASRDNRADEQFF.

The chain carries TRBV3-1 and TRBJ1-1; TCRdb calls TRBD1, which cannot be checked without DNA. The CDR3 is made up of 16 amino acids. From germline, CDR1 is LGHDT and CDR2 YNNKEL (reference sequence). CDR3 amino acids: CASSPWTGSVDTEAFF.

CDR3: CASSLLRGTANTGELFF. The chain carries TRBV5-1 and TRBJ2-2; TCRdb returns TRBD1, unconfirmable since there is no DNA. Germline lookup yields CDR1 SGHRS and CDR2 YFSETQ. This CDR3 has 17 amino acids.

The chain couples TRBV5-1 to TRBJ2-1; TCRdb's D call, TRBD1, is unchecked because there is no DNA. Germline CDR1 SGHRS, CDR2 YFSETQ. The CDR3 is 14 residues long. CDR3 residues: CASSLALQGYEQFF.

CDR3 amino acids: CASSLPGEADTQYF. The chain joins TRBV3-1 to TRBJ2-3; the D gene TCRdb calls, TRBD1, cannot be checked with no DNA. The germline V gene encodes CDR1 LGHDT and CDR2 YNNKEL (reference sequence). CDR3 length: 14 amino acids.

The CDR3 reads CASSKTQGSRELFF. The chain carries TRBV5-4 and TRBJ2-2; the D call of TRBD1 rests on TCRdb alone, since no DNA is present to check it. This CDR3 is built from 14 residues. CDR1 and CDR2 from the germline V gene are SGHNT and YYREEE (reference sequence).

The rearrangement joins TRBV7-2 to TRBJ2-3; TCRdb lists TRBD2, though no DNA is available to test this call. The length of the CDR3 is 16 residues. Germline-derived CDR1 and CDR2 are SGHTA and FQGNSA. CDR3 sequence reads: CASSLRLAGGPDTQYF.

The chain couples TRBV12-3 or TRBV12-4 to TRBJ2-5. This CDR3 contains 12 residues. CDR3 residues: CASSAPQETQYF.

The chain recombines TRBV4-1 with TRBJ1-6. This CDR3 is 17 amino acids long. CDR1 MGHRA and CDR2 YSYEKL come from the germline V gene. CDR3 amino acids: CASSQSIPSSYNSPLHF.

The chain links TRBV20-1 to TRBJ2-7; checking the TCRdb D call of TRBD2 is not possible without DNA. The CDR3 extends over 13 amino acids. Germline loops: CDR1 DFQATT, CDR2 SNEGSKA (reference sequence). CDR3 loop: CSASRVGSDEQYF.

The rearrangement uses TRBV27 and TRBJ1-1; there is no DNA to check the TCRdb D call of TRBD1. In germline, CDR1 is MNHEY, CDR2 SMNVEV (reference sequence). The CDR3 runs to 16 residues. The chain's CDR3 is CASSPRTGKGVTEAFF.

The chain links TRBV15 to TRBJ2-3. Looked up from germline, CDR1 is LNHNV and CDR2 is YYDKDF (reference sequence). The CDR3 sequence is 15 residues long. The CDR3 sequence is CATSRDPSSTDTQYF.

The chain combines TRBV7-2 with TRBJ2-5. CDR1 SGHTA and CDR2 FQGNSA come from the germline V gene. This CDR3 has 12 amino acids. CDR3 residues: CASSLDGSTQYF. The full variable domain, with the rest looked up from reference TRBV7-2 and TRBJ2-5, is GAGVSQSPSNKVTEKGKDVELRCDPISGHTALYWYRQSLGQGLEFLIYFQGNSAPDKSGLPSDRFSAERTGGSVSTLTIQRTQQEDSAVYLCASSLDGSTQYFGPGTRLLVL.

J is TRBJ1-1 and V is TRBV7-6; TCRdb selects TRBD1, and the lack of DNA leaves this call unchecked. Germline loops: CDR1 SGHVS, CDR2 FNYEAQ. The CDR3 has 15 amino acids. CDR3: CASSLERTGGTEAFF.

The V and J genes are TRBV5-1 and TRBJ1-3; TCRdb gives TRBD1 as the D gene, but with no DNA this cannot be confirmed. The CDR3 consists of 16 residues. Germline assignment: CDR1 SGHRS and CDR2 YFSETQ. The CDR3 protein is CASSLAGGSSGNTIYF.

The chain combines TRBV2 with TRBJ2-2. CDR3 length: 13 residues. The germline V gene encodes CDR1 SNHLY and CDR2 FYNNEI. Here the CDR3 reads CASRWRNTGELFF.